A single sample gave rise to the 5 T cell receptor beta chains below, sequenced in a study of blood T cells in healthy people across ages. Combining a sample-barcoded 5' primer with a J-beta primer mix, a second PCR ran for roughly 6 to 12 cycles. TCRdb reanalysed the 5' RACE reads using MiXCR and keeps one entry per CDR3 protein. Counted here are about 1 million distinct CDR3 sequences, under 45% occurring once; the ten biggest clones make up over 15%. Sequences were obtained from blood. These TCRs come from a woman between 55 and 75 years old in good health.

Notes on this clonotype: A read error is possible here, since a much larger clone lies one base away. The V gene is TRBV13, the J gene TRBJ2-7, with a tentative D call TRBD1 (6 bases). Trimming left V 4 bases short and J 7 bases short, with 23 bases between. The CDR3 covers 16 residues. Germline-derived CDR1 and CDR2 are PRHDT and FYEKMQ (reference sequence). The CDR3 bases are TGTGCCAGCAGCTATAGACCAGGGGAGAGGAACAATGAGCAGTACTTC. Translation gives CASSYRPGERNNEQYF. The full variable domain, rest sourced from reference TRBV13 and TRBJ2-7, is AAGVIQSPRHLIKEKRETATLKCYPIPRHDTVYWYQQGPGQDPQFLISFYEKMQSDKGSIPDRFSAQQFSDYHSELNMSSLELGDSALYFCASSYRPGERNNEQYFGPGTRLTVT.

This chain connects TRBV5-1 to TRBJ2-7, with D maybe TRBD1 (5 bases). This CDR3 is 14 amino acids long. CDR1 is SGHRS, CDR2 YFSETQ, per germline. Trimming cost V 2 bases and J 5 bases, with 14 bases left between them. This CDR3 reads CASSFRALSDEQYF. DNA of the CDR3: TGCGCCAGCAGCTTCAGGGCCCTATCTGACGAGCAGTACTTC.

The chain couples TRBV3-1 to TRBJ2-5; D unresolved. Trimming removed 0 bases at V and 4 bases at J, with 9 bases between. Per the germline V gene, CDR1 is LGHDT and CDR2 is YNNKEL (reference sequence). The CDR3 sequence is 14 residues long. CDR3: CASSQEARIETQYF. The CDR3 DNA is TGTGCCAGCAGCCAAGAGGCCCGGATAGAGACCCAGTACTTC.

The chain combines TRBV2 with TRBJ1-1; possible D gene TRBD1, 5 bases. The CDR3 totals 13 residues. Germline V gene data show CDR1 as SNHLY and CDR2 as FYNNEI. V lost 6 bases and J 4 bases, leaving 12 bases between the germline ends. In DNA, the CDR3 is TGTGCCAGCAGGGCCCGGGGGAGCACTGAAGCTTTCTTT. Residues: CASRARGSTEAFF.

J is TRBJ2-1 and V is TRBV7-2; D possibly corresponds to TRBD2 (7 bases). The CDR3 has 16 residues. The V gene lost 8 bases and the J gene lost 7 bases, with 24 bases spanning the gap. Germline V gene data show CDR1 as SGHTA and CDR2 as FQGNSA. CDR3 coding DNA: TGTGCCAGCTCGTATAGGGGGGGCCCTAGTTCTAATGAGCAGTTCTTC. This codes for CASSYRGGPSSNEQFF.